The rows below give T cell receptor beta chains drawn from one sample of a study of Ad26.COV2.S vaccination and SARS-CoV-2 variants. The method was immunoSEQ multiplex PCR; TCRdb's version includes in-frame clones alone and lacks a portion of them. The sample lists hundreds of thousands of clones, 80% to 90% occurring once. The sample consisted of peripheral blood, taken in a trial of Ad26.COV2.S vaccine versus placebo. Every receptor here comes from a person between 18 and 60 years old who received the Ad26.COV2.S COVID-19 vaccine or a placebo. CDR3s include the opening cysteine and the closing phenylalanine or tryptophan. The order of the fields is CDR3 length, clone size, V gene, J gene, D gene, CDR3 protein, CDR3 DNA. D genes are given only for firm matches. Where a row states a size, it is once, few, many or the class of an expanded clone; other rows omit it.

len: 14; abundance: .; v_gene: TRBV4-2; j_gene: TRBJ2-1; d_gene: .; CDR3aa: CASSRASSYNEQFF; CDR3nt: TGTGCCAGCAGCCGGGCCAGCTCCTACAATGAGCAGTTCTTC
len: 14; abundance: .; v_gene: TRBV9; j_gene: TRBJ1-1; d_gene: .; CDR3aa: CASSLGGSGTEAFF; CDR3nt: TGTGCCAGCAGCTTGGGCGGTAGTGGCACTGAAGCTTTCTTT
len: 14; abundance: .; v_gene: TRBV3-1/TRBV3-2; j_gene: TRBJ2-3; d_gene: .; CDR3aa: CASSHRENADTQYF; CDR3nt: TGTGCCAGCAGCCACAGGGAGAACGCAGATACGCAGTATTTT
len: 14; abundance: .; v_gene: TRBV19; j_gene: TRBJ1-6; d_gene: .; CDR3aa: CASSIYRENSPLHF; CDR3nt: TGTGCCAGTAGTATTTACAGGGAAAATTCACCCCTCCACTTT
len: 14; abundance: .; v_gene: TRBV2; j_gene: TRBJ1-2; d_gene: .; CDR3aa: CASKGVVGGYGYTF; CDR3nt: TGTGCCAGCAAAGGGGTCGTGGGTGGCTATGGCTACACCTTC
len: 14; abundance: .; v_gene: TRBV28; j_gene: TRBJ2-5; d_gene: .; CDR3aa: CASSTPGLQETQYF; CDR3nt: TGTGCCAGCAGTACTCCGGGGCTACAAGAGACCCAGTACTTC
len: 13; abundance: .; v_gene: TRBV2; j_gene: TRBJ1-5; d_gene: .; CDR3aa: CASSEDSGQPQHF; CDR3nt: TGTGCCAGCAGTGAGGACAGCGGCCAGCCCCAGCATTTT
len: 17; abundance: once; v_gene: TRBV7-8; j_gene: TRBJ2-5; d_gene: .; CDR3aa: CASSLRLGGKYQETQYF; CDR3nt: TGTGCCAGCAGCTTACGCCTTGGGGGAAAGTACCAAGAGACCCAGTACTTC
len: 15; abundance: .; v_gene: TRBV19; j_gene: TRBJ1-5; d_gene: .; CDR3aa: CASSIDHGGSQPQHF; CDR3nt: TGTGCCAGTAGTATTGACCACGGGGGAAGTCAGCCCCAGCATTTT
len: 13; abundance: .; v_gene: TRBV18; j_gene: TRBJ2-7; d_gene: .; CDR3aa: CASSPPGSHEQYF; CDR3nt: TGTGCCAGCTCACCACCGGGCAGCCACGAGCAGTACTTC
len: 15; abundance: .; v_gene: TRBV20-1; j_gene: TRBJ2-3; d_gene: .; CDR3aa: CSASRNPPPTDTQYF; CDR3nt: TGCAGTGCTAGTCGGAACCCCCCGCCCACAGATACGCAGTATTTT
len: 14; abundance: .; v_gene: TRBV27; j_gene: TRBJ2-7; d_gene: .; CDR3aa: CASSPTRISYEQYF; CDR3nt: TGTGCCAGCAGTCCGACCCGAATCTCCTACGAGCAGTACTTC
len: 13; abundance: .; v_gene: TRBV12-3/TRBV12-4; j_gene: TRBJ2-7; d_gene: .; CDR3aa: CASSFLQDYEQYF; CDR3nt: TGTGCCAGCAGTTTTCTCCAGGACTACGAGCAGTACTTC
len: 15; abundance: .; v_gene: TRBV19; j_gene: TRBJ1-1; d_gene: .; CDR3aa: CASSPGRLIGAEAFF; CDR3nt: TGTGCCAGTAGTCCTGGTCGGCTTATAGGCGCTGAAGCTTTCTTT
len: 13; abundance: .; v_gene: TRBV6-2/TRBV6-3; j_gene: TRBJ2-2; d_gene: .; CDR3aa: CASSKFSAGELFF; CDR3nt: TGTGCCAGCAGCAAATTCTCCGCCGGGGAGCTGTTTTTT
len: 13; abundance: .; v_gene: TRBV4-3; j_gene: TRBJ1-2; d_gene: .; CDR3aa: CASSQWVSYGYTF; CDR3nt: TGCGCCAGCAGCCAATGGGTCAGCTATGGCTACACCTTC
len: 13; abundance: .; v_gene: TRBV4-3; j_gene: TRBJ2-3; d_gene: .; CDR3aa: CASSQEPALPQYF; CDR3nt: TGCGCCAGCAGCCAAGAGCCCGCCTTGCCGCAGTATTTT
len: 14; abundance: .; v_gene: TRBV7-2; j_gene: TRBJ2-2; d_gene: .; CDR3aa: CASSQQGNTGELFF; CDR3nt: TGTGCCAGCAGCCAACAGGGGAACACCGGGGAGCTGTTTTTT
len: 16; abundance: .; v_gene: TRBV19; j_gene: TRBJ2-1; d_gene: .; CDR3aa: CASSIPGRQIHNEQFF; CDR3nt: TGTGCCAGTAGTATACCCGGGAGACAGATCCACAATGAGCAGTTCTTC
len: 14; abundance: .; v_gene: TRBV18; j_gene: TRBJ1-2; d_gene: TRBD1; CDR3aa: CASSQRQGDYGYTF; CDR3nt: TGTGCCAGCTCACAACGACAGGGCGACTATGGCTACACCTTC
len: 15; abundance: .; v_gene: TRBV4-1; j_gene: TRBJ2-5; d_gene: .; CDR3aa: CASSQDFLGRETQYF; CDR3nt: TGCGCCAGCAGCCAGGACTTTTTGGGGAGAGAGACCCAGTACTTC
len: 15; abundance: .; v_gene: TRBV18; j_gene: TRBJ2-1; d_gene: .; CDR3aa: CASSPGGSSYNEQFF; CDR3nt: TGTGCCAGCTCACCAGGGGGGAGCTCCTACAATGAGCAGTTCTTC
len: 16; abundance: .; v_gene: TRBV13; j_gene: TRBJ1-2; d_gene: TRBD1; CDR3aa: CASSPGNRGRKDGYTF; CDR3nt: TGTGCCAGCAGCCCCGGCAACAGGGGGAGGAAGGATGGCTACACCTTC
len: 13; abundance: .; v_gene: TRBV7-2; j_gene: TRBJ1-1; d_gene: TRBD1; CDR3aa: CASSWGQEIEAFF; CDR3nt: TGTGCCAGCAGCTGGGGACAGGAGATTGAAGCTTTCTTT
len: 14; abundance: once; v_gene: TRBV6-5; j_gene: TRBJ1-2; d_gene: .; CDR3aa: CASSYAPDNYGYTF; CDR3nt: TGTGCCAGCAGTTACGCCCCGGATAACTATGGCTACACCTTC
len: 12; abundance: .; v_gene: TRBV2; j_gene: TRBJ1-5; d_gene: .; CDR3aa: CASSISNQPQHF; CDR3nt: TGTGCCAGCAGTATTAGCAATCAGCCCCAGCATTTT
len: 11; abundance: .; v_gene: TRBV30; j_gene: TRBJ1-5; d_gene: .; CDR3aa: CAWGLDQPQHF; CDR3nt: TGTGCCTGGGGCCTAGATCAGCCCCAGCATTTT
len: 16; abundance: .; v_gene: TRBV4-1; j_gene: TRBJ1-2; d_gene: TRBD1; CDR3aa: CASSQPLTGVNYGYTF; CDR3nt: TGCGCCAGCAGCCAACCCTTGACAGGGGTGAACTATGGCTACACCTTC
len: 11; abundance: .; v_gene: TRBV20-1; j_gene: TRBJ1-1; d_gene: .; CDR3aa: CSARQNTEAFF; CDR3nt: TGCAGCGCACGACAGAACACTGAAGCTTTCTTT
len: 15; abundance: .; v_gene: TRBV7-2; j_gene: TRBJ1-6; d_gene: .; CDR3aa: CASSSGRTYNSPLHF; CDR3nt: TGTGCCAGCAGCTCGGGACGGACCTATAATTCACCCCTCCACTTT
len: 14; abundance: .; v_gene: TRBV5-4; j_gene: TRBJ2-4; d_gene: .; CDR3aa: CASSTDKAKNIQYF; CDR3nt: TGTGCCAGCAGCACGGACAAAGCCAAAAACATTCAGTACTTC
len: 17; abundance: .; v_gene: TRBV28; j_gene: TRBJ1-4; d_gene: TRBD1; CDR3aa: CASGGDRGRTTNEKLFF; CDR3nt: TGTGCCAGCGGGGGGGACAGGGGGCGTACAACTAATGAAAAACTGTTTTTT
len: 12; abundance: .; v_gene: TRBV27; j_gene: TRBJ2-1; d_gene: .; CDR3aa: CASSPSYNEQFF; CDR3nt: TGTGCCAGCAGTCCCAGCTACAATGAGCAGTTCTTC
len: 14; abundance: .; v_gene: TRBV7-2; j_gene: TRBJ2-5; d_gene: .; CDR3aa: CASSLELFWETQYF; CDR3nt: TGTGCCAGCAGCTTAGAACTTTTCTGGGAGACCCAGTACTTC
len: 14; abundance: .; v_gene: TRBV7-2; j_gene: TRBJ1-4; d_gene: TRBD1; CDR3aa: CASSLVQGWEKLFF; CDR3nt: TGTGCCAGCAGCTTAGTACAGGGGTGGGAAAAACTGTTTTTT
len: 14; abundance: once; v_gene: TRBV6-5; j_gene: TRBJ1-1; d_gene: .; CDR3aa: CASMTIGYGPEAFF; CDR3nt: TGTGCCAGCATGACCATAGGTTATGGCCCTGAAGCTTTCTTT
len: 12; abundance: .; v_gene: TRBV5-4; j_gene: TRBJ1-6; d_gene: .; CDR3aa: CASSRAFSPLHF; CDR3nt: TGTGCCAGCAGCCGGGCTTTTTCACCCCTCCACTTT
len: 14; abundance: .; v_gene: TRBV28; j_gene: TRBJ2-7; d_gene: .; CDR3aa: CASSFPGRLDEQYF; CDR3nt: TGTGCCAGCAGTTTTCCGGGGCGATTAGACGAGCAGTACTTC
len: 18; abundance: .; v_gene: TRBV7-9; j_gene: TRBJ1-4; d_gene: .; CDR3aa: CASSLGGFPGPTTEKLFF; CDR3nt: TGTGCCAGCAGCTTAGGAGGTTTCCCGGGACCTACTACGGAAAAACTGTTTTTT
len: 14; abundance: .; v_gene: TRBV19; j_gene: TRBJ2-3; d_gene: TRBD1; CDR3aa: CASNDRGRTDTQYF; CDR3nt: TGTGCCAGCAACGACAGGGGGAGGACAGATACGCAGTATTTT
len: 13; abundance: .; v_gene: TRBV25-1; j_gene: TRBJ1-6; d_gene: .; CDR3aa: CASSGDGHSPLHF; CDR3nt: TGTGCCAGCAGTGGGGACGGCCATTCACCCCTCCACTTT
len: 16; abundance: .; v_gene: TRBV5-1; j_gene: TRBJ2-1; d_gene: TRBD2; CDR3aa: CASNYEILAGYNEQFF; CDR3nt: TGCGCCAGCAACTACGAGATTCTAGCGGGGTACAATGAGCAGTTCTTC